This T cell receptor beta chain stems from a study of cytomegalovirus exposure and HLA in healthy donors. This clone was picked up a small number of times. The target antigen is unknown. Trimming shortened V by 4 bases and J by 1 base, and 7 bases separated the two germline ends. This CDR3 contains 12 residues. In germline, CDR1 is SQVTM, CDR2 ANQGSEA. The PCR was carried out with 60 Vbeta primers and 13 Jbeta primers. In the original analysis: Counted up in a later analysis, unique TCR beta chains came to some 80 million, with around 11 million shared. Sequencing was performed with immunoSEQ multiplex PCR; in TCRdb, only in-frame clones are kept and a portion is missing. For V, J and clone size, that table is used; D and trimming come from the DNA. The data show over 150,000 clones, around three quarters seen once. Study-level points and caveats: Cytomegalovirus-associated TCR beta chains were listed, numbering 164.

The chain combines TRBV29-1 with TRBJ1-1; D gene unclear. Sequencing was performed on PBMCs. The source of this sequence is a woman between 45 and 60 years old in good health and CMV-seropositive. The CDR3 DNA sequence: TGCAGCGTTGCCGTTAGGAACACTGAAGCTTTCTTT. This sequence encodes CSVAVRNTEAFF.